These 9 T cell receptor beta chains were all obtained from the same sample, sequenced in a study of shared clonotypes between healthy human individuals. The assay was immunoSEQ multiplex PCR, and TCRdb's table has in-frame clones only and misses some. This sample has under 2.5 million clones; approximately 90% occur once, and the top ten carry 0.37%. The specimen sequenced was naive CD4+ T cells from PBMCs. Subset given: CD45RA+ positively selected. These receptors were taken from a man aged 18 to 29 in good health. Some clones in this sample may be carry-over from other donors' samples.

CDR3 bases: TGCGCCAGCAGCTTGGGCCTGGACGAGCAGTACTTC. Encoded protein: CASSLGLDEQYF. This chain connects TRBV5-1 to TRBJ2-7, with D unclear. V dropped 0 bases and J dropped 5 bases, with 6 bases sitting between them. The germline V gene has CDR1 SGHRS and CDR2 YFSETQ. The CDR3 has 12 amino acids.

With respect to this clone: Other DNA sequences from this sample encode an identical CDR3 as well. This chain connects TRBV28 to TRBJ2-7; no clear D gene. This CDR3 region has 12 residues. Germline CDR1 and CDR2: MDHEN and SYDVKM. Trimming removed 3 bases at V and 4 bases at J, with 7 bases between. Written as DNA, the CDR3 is TGTGCCAGCAGTTTGATGCGGTACGAGCAGTACTTC. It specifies CASSLMRYEQYF.

The CDR3 reads CASSPNRGNGNQPQHF. DNA of the CDR3: TGTGCCAGCAGCCCCAACAGGGGGAATGGCAATCAGCCCCAGCATTTT. The V call is TRBV13, the J call TRBJ1-5; 8 bases line up with TRBD1. Germline CDR1 and CDR2: PRHDT and FYEKMQ (reference sequence). Losses at the gene ends were 5 bases for V and 2 bases for J; bases not matched to a gene: 8. The CDR3 spans 16 residues.

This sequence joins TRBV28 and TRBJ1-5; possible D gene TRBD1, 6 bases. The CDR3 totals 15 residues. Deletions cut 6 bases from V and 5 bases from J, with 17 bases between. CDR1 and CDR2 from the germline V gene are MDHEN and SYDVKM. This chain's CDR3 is CASRQGTSSHQPQHF. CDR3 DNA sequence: TGTGCCAGCAGACAGGGAACCTCTTCTCATCAGCCCCAGCATTTT.

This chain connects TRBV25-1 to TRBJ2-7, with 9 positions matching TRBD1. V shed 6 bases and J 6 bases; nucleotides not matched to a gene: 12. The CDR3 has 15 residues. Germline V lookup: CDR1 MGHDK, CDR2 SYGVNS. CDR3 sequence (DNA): TGTGCCAGCAGCGCTTATGGGACAGGGTCGGTCGAGCAGTACTTC. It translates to CASSAYGTGSVEQYF.

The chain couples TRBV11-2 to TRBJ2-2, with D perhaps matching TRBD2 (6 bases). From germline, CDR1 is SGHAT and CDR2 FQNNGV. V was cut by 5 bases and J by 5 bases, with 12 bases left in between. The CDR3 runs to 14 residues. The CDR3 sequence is CASSAQLATGELFF. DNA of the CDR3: TGTGCCAGCAGCGCCCAACTAGCTACCGGGGAGCTGTTTTTT. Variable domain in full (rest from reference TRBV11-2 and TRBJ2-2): EAGVAQSPRYKIIEKRQSVAFWCNPISGHATLYWYQQILGQGPKLLIQFQNNGVVDDSQLPKDRFSAERLKGVDSTLKIQPAKLEDSAVYLCASSAQLATGELFFGEGSRLTVL.

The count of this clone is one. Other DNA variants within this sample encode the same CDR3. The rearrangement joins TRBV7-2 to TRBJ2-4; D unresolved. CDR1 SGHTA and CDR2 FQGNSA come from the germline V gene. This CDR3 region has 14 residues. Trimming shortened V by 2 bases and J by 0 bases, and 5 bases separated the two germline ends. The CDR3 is CASSLSLAKNIQYF. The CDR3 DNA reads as TGTGCCAGCAGCTTATCTCTAGCCAAAAACATTCAGTACTTC.

Here the CDR3 DNA reads TGTGCCAGCAGGACAGGGGCAAGGGACACCATATATTTT. This encodes CASRTGARDTIYF. The V gene is TRBV6-5, the J gene TRBJ1-3; 8 nucleotides line up with TRBD1. Germline V gene lookup returns CDR1 MNHEY and CDR2 SVGAGI. The CDR3 totals 13 residues. With V trimmed by 6 bases and J by 8 bases, 6 bases remained unmatched.

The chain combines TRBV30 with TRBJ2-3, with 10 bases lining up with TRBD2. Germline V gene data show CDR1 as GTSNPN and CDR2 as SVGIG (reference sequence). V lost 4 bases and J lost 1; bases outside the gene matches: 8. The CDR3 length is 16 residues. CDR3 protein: CAWIQAGGARTDTQYF. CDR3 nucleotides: TGTGCCTGGATTCAAGCGGGGGGGGCACGCACAGATACGCAGTATTTT.